This TCR beta chain was recorded in a study of blood T cell repertoires in COVID-19. Study information: Researchers got acute and convalescent COVID-19 samples from the United States, Italy and Spain.

Per the authors' pipeline: The authors estimated nucleated cell counts from reference gene primer amplification. Assay used: immunoSEQ multiplex PCR; TCRdb lists only in-frame clones, some missing. D and trimming were read from the DNA, whereas the V and J calls and clone size are those reported in that table. The table has under 300,000 clones, 85% to 90% seen once. The CDR3 is 15 amino acids. Germline CDR1 and CDR2: LGHDT and YNNKEL (reference sequence). V shed 4 bases, J shed 7 bases, and the junction held 7 bases outside the gene matches. Participant age was roughly 18 to 100 years, and participants resided in roughly 25 US areas. Recovered Cohort 3 donors showed two negative PCRs, clearance, or symptom resolution.

Sequenced sample: PBMCs or T cells enriched from blood (not recorded which). The TCR originated in a man aged 18 to 30 who had recovered from COVID-19. V usage is TRBV3-1 (or the pseudogene TRBV3-2) and J usage is TRBJ2-7; 13 bases map to TRBD2. DNA of the CDR3: TGTGCCAGCAGCCGCACTAGCGGGGGGGCTGGGGAGCAGTACTTC. As protein: CASSRTSGGAGEQYF.